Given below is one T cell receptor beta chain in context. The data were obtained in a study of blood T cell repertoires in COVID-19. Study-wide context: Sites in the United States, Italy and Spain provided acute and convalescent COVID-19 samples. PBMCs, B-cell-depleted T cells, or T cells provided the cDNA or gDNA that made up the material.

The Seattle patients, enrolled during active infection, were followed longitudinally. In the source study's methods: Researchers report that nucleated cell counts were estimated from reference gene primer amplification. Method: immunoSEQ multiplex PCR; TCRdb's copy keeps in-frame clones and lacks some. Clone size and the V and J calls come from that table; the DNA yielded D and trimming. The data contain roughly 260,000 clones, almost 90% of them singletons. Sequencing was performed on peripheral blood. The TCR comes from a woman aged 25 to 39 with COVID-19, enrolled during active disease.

CDR3 loop: CASSQTGGTTDTQYF. The CDR3 DNA reads as TGTGCCAGCAGTCAGACAGGGGGCACGACAGATACGCAGTATTTT. The chain recombines TRBV6-5 with TRBJ2-3; 10 positions agree with TRBD1. The germline gives CDR1 MNHEY, CDR2 SVGAGI. This CDR3 region has 15 residues. V was pared by 5 bases and J by 3 bases, with 5 bases of the junction left unmatched.